The next 23 T cell receptor beta chains were all read from a single sample in a study of T cell responses to AZD1222 COVID-19 vaccine (dated by TCRdb to the early 2020s). The receptor library was made with the immunoSEQ multiplex PCR assay. The immuneACCESS repertoire file appears here via TCRdb, limited to in-frame rearrangements. These files lack a portion of the clones; in checked studies, under half of the deficit traces to unresolved V genes, and the cause of the others is not known. The table for this sample lists roughly 150,000 clones; less than 95% of them were counted only once. The top ten constitute approximately 5.9% of the sample. According to the study, the label for this sample's time point signals: about 28 days (+/-7) after the second vaccine dose. The starting material was peripheral blood, obtained 28 days after the second AZD1222 dose. These receptors all come from an adult who received the AZD1222 COVID-19 vaccine.

J is TRBJ2-7 and V is TRBV6-2 or TRBV6-3; 7 nucleotides line up with TRBD2. The germline gives CDR1 MNHEY, CDR2 SVGEGT. The junction had 8 bases not matched to a gene; V was cut back by 4 bases and J by 5 bases. The CDR3 extends over 14 amino acids. The CDR3 loop is CASSSEGGSDEQYF. In nucleotides, the CDR3 is TGTGCCAGCAGTTCCGAGGGAGGGTCCGACGAGCAGTACTTC.

This rearrangement joins TRBV6-4 to TRBJ2-5; D might be TRBD1 (6 bases). Trimming pared 5 bases from V and 0 bases from J, leaving 10 bases between. Looked up from germline, CDR1 is MRHNA and CDR2 is SNTAGT. The CDR3 has 14 residues. CDR3 protein: CASSPSGDQETQYF. The CDR3 DNA follows: TGTGCCAGCAGTCCATCAGGGGACCAAGAGACCCAGTACTTC.

The count of this clone is one. The rearrangement links TRBV19 to TRBJ2-3, with 7 bases fitting TRBD2. CDR1 and CDR2 from the germline V gene are LNHDA and SQIVND (reference sequence). CDR3 size: 15 residues. After removal of 3 bases from V and 5 bases from J, the junction contained 8 bases not matched to a gene. The DNA of the CDR3 is TGTGCCAGTAGTATGCTAGCGGCGGCCGAAGATACGCAGTATTTT. It specifies CASSMLAAAEDTQYF.

V usage is TRBV9 and J usage is TRBJ2-5; no reliable D call. V was shortened by 3 bases and J by 2 bases, with 5 bases between the two germline ends. Per the germline V gene, CDR1 is SGDLS and CDR2 is YYNGEE. This CDR3 contains 12 residues. The DNA for the CDR3 is TGTGCCAGCAGCGCCCGACAAGAGACCCAGTACTTC. This codes for CASSARQETQYF.

The chain uses TRBV28 and TRBJ1-5; a weak D match, TRBD1 (6 bases). CDR1 is MDHEN, CDR2 SYDVKM, per germline. This CDR3 has 17 amino acids. V dropped 6 bases and J dropped 3 bases, with 21 bases sitting between them. The CDR3 sequence is CASSRDGRGRNNQPQHF. The CDR3 nucleotides are TGTGCCAGCAGCCGGGATGGCAGGGGAAGGAACAATCAGCCCCAGCATTTT. The complete variable domain, with remaining parts taken from reference TRBV28 and TRBJ1-5, reads DVKVTQSSRYLVKRTGEKVFLECVQDMDHENMFWYRQDPGLGLRLIYFSYDVKMKEKGDIPEGYSVSREKKERFSLILESASTNQTSMYLCASSRDGRGRNNQPQHFGDGTRLSIL.

The chain couples TRBV30 to TRBJ1-2; 7 positions agree with TRBD1. The CDR3 has 14 amino acids. Germline V gives CDR1 GTSNPN, CDR2 SVGIG (reference sequence). V trimming: 8 bases; J trimming: 4 bases; junction bases outside the gene matches: 13. CDR3 DNA sequence: TGTGCCAGGGAATCAACAGGGGTAACCTATGGCTACACCTTC. As protein: CARESTGVTYGYTF.

There are a few counts of this clone. This CDR3 is also generated by other DNA sequences in the sample. V gene TRBV28 combines with J gene TRBJ1-5; D is perhaps TRBD1 (5 bases). The CDR3 totals 14 residues. The V gene's germline CDR1 is MDHEN and CDR2 SYDVKM. Trimming removed 5 bases at V and 0 bases at J, with 8 bases between. CDR3 amino acids: CASSDRDSNQPQHF. CDR3 coding DNA: TGTGCCAGCAGTGACAGAGATAGCAATCAGCCCCAGCATTTT. Supplemented by reference TRBV28 and TRBJ1-5, the full variable domain reads DVKVTQSSRYLVKRTGEKVFLECVQDMDHENMFWYRQDPGLGLRLIYFSYDVKMKEKGDIPEGYSVSREKKERFSLILESASTNQTSMYLCASSDRDSNQPQHFGDGTRLSIL.

The J gene is TRBJ1-5, the V gene TRBV19; 7 nucleotides match TRBD1. There are 13 residues in the CDR3. The trim removed 9 bases at V and 2 bases at J, leaving 4 bases unmatched. Germline CDR1 is LNHDA and CDR2 is SQIVND (reference sequence). This CDR3 reads CASNRGGNQPQHF. CDR3 sequence (DNA): TGTGCCAGCAACAGGGGAGGCAATCAGCCCCAGCATTTT.

The chain couples TRBV7-2 to TRBJ2-3, with D unclear. This CDR3 region has 12 residues. V was shortened by 2 bases and J by 7 bases, with 7 bases between the two germline ends. Per germline, CDR1 SGHTA and CDR2 FQGNSA. CDR3 coding DNA: TGTGCCAGCAGCTTAACAAGGAATACGCAGTATTTT. It translates to CASSLTRNTQYF.

V usage is TRBV7-6 and J usage is TRBJ1-3, with D perhaps matching TRBD1 (6 bases). Between the trimmed V and J ends, which lost 5 bases and 2 bases, there was a span of 13 bases. This CDR3 comprises 15 residues. CDR1 is SGHVS and CDR2 is FNYEAQ in the germline V gene. The CDR3: CASSQQGFAGNTIYF. CDR3 sequence (DNA): TGTGCCAGCAGCCAACAGGGTTTTGCTGGAAACACCATATATTTT. Filled out from reference TRBV7-6 and TRBJ1-3, the complete variable domain reads GAGVSQSPRYKVTKRGQDVALRCDPISGHVSLYWYRQALGQGPEFLTYFNYEAQQDKSGLPNDRFSAERPEGSISTLTIQRTEQRDSAMYRCASSQQGFAGNTIYFGEGSWLTVV.

The chain joins TRBV4-1 to TRBJ1-4, with D tentatively TRBD1 (6 bases). This CDR3 is 14 amino acids long. Per the germline V gene, CDR1 is MGHRA and CDR2 is YSYEKL. V was trimmed by 9 bases and J by 7 bases, leaving 18 bases between them. The CDR3 spells CASMETGYSEKLFF. The CDR3, as DNA: TGCGCCAGTATGGAAACAGGGTACAGTGAAAAACTGTTTTTT.

DNA of the CDR3: TGCGCCAGCAGCCAATTAGCGGGGGGAACCGATACGCAGTATTTT. Protein product: CASSQLAGGTDTQYF. The chain employs TRBV4-1 and TRBJ2-3; 10 bases are shared with TRBD2. V shed 2 bases, J shed 6 bases, and the junction held 5 bases outside the gene matches. The CDR3 consists of 15 residues. Germline CDR1 MGHRA, CDR2 YSYEKL.

V gene TRBV10-3 combines with J gene TRBJ1-3, with a weak D call TRBD1 (6 bases). Trimming pared 7 bases from V and 4 bases from J, leaving 20 bases between. Looked up from germline, CDR1 is ENHRY and CDR2 is SYGVKD. The CDR3 is 16 residues long. The CDR3 loop is CAIISQGGARGNTIYF. The CDR3 nucleotides are TGTGCCATCATCTCTCAAGGGGGGGCGAGGGGAAACACCATATATTTT.

CDR3 DNA: TGTGCCAGCAGCCCCGGGAGCAGCTCCTACAATGAGCAGTTCTTC. Translation gives CASSPGSSSYNEQFF. The J gene is TRBJ2-1, the V gene TRBV3-1 (or the pseudogene TRBV3-2), with D tentatively TRBD2 (6 bases). CDR3 length equals 15 residues. Germline lookup yields CDR1 LGHDT and CDR2 YNNKEL (reference sequence). V lost 4 bases, J lost 0 bases, and 10 bases lay in between.

V and J are TRBV9 and TRBJ2-2; D is unclear. The CDR3 length is 12 residues. Between the trimmed V and J ends, which lost 1 base and 7 bases, there was a span of 5 bases. The germline gives CDR1 SGDLS, CDR2 YYNGEE. The CDR3 DNA sequence: TGTGCCAGCAGCGTACGTGTCGGGGAGCTGTTTTTT. Protein: CASSVRVGELFF.

This clone was seen a single time. The gene calls are TRBV9 and TRBJ1-2; TRBD1 might be the D (6 bases). The CDR3 has 14 residues. Trimming cost V 5 bases and J 4 bases, with 15 bases left between them. Germline-derived CDR1 and CDR2 are SGDLS and YYNGEE. For the CDR3, the DNA is TGTGCCAGCAGTGAGGGGGGGATCCCCTATGGCTACACCTTC. Protein sequence: CASSEGGIPYGYTF.

The J gene is TRBJ2-3, the V gene TRBV5-8, with a tentative D call TRBD1 (6 bases). The germline gives CDR1 SGHTS, CDR2 YDEGEE. CDR3 size: 14 residues. Trimming removed 5 bases from V and 2 bases from J, with 12 bases in between. CDR3 nucleotide sequence: TGTGCCAGCAGAATAAGGGGGTTCACAGATACGCAGTATTTT. It is translated as CASRIRGFTDTQYF.

The V gene is TRBV11-2, the J gene TRBJ2-2; D not resolved. From germline, CDR1 is SGHAT and CDR2 FQNNGV. This CDR3 spans 14 amino acids. The V gene lost 4 bases and the J gene lost 2 bases, with 8 bases spanning the gap. CDR3 region: CASSSRSNTGELFF. The CDR3 coding sequence is TGTGCCAGCAGCTCACGGTCTAACACCGGGGAGCTGTTTTTT.

This chain links TRBV2 with TRBJ1-5; D gene ambiguous. The germline V and J ends were trimmed by 7 bases and 3 bases, with 7 bases remaining between them. This CDR3 region has 12 residues. Germline CDR1 and CDR2: SNHLY and FYNNEI. The CDR3 here is CASNGDNQPQHF. The CDR3 nucleotides read TGTGCCAGCAATGGGGACAATCAGCCCCAGCATTTT. Together with reference TRBV2 and TRBJ1-5, the CDR3 gives the full variable domain: EPEVTQTPSHQVTQMGQEVILRCVPISNHLYFYWYRQILGQKVEFLVSFYNNEISEKSEIFDDQFSVERPDGSNFTLKIRSTKLEDSAMYFCASNGDNQPQHFGDGTRLSIL.

This clone was observed a handful of times. This chain uses TRBV2 with TRBJ1-5, with TRBD1 matching over 9 bases. The CDR3 has 14 residues. Germline V gene lookup returns CDR1 SNHLY and CDR2 FYNNEI. V shed 4 bases and J 7 bases; nucleotides not matched to a gene: 5. CDR3 coding DNA: TGTGCCAGCAGTGCCGGGACAGGGAGGCAGCCCCAGCATTTT. Its protein product is CASSAGTGRQPQHF.

V usage is TRBV9 and J usage is TRBJ1-2; 9 bases fit TRBD1. V shed 4 bases, J shed 8 bases, and the junction held 3 bases outside the gene matches. This CDR3 contains 12 residues. The germline V gene encodes CDR1 SGDLS and CDR2 YYNGEE. The CDR3 bases are TGTGCCAGCAGCCCCACAGGGGGCGGCTACACCTTC. It specifies CASSPTGGGYTF.

The genes are TRBV3-1 (or the pseudogene TRBV3-2) and TRBJ2-5; the D gene is possibly TRBD2 (6 bases). This CDR3 comprises 13 residues. The germline gives CDR1 LGHDT, CDR2 YNNKEL (reference sequence). Trimming cost V 1 base and J 5 bases, with 8 bases left between them. The CDR3 sequence is CASSQGDWETQYF. The CDR3 DNA reads TGTGCCAGCAGCCAAGGGGACTGGGAGACCCAGTACTTC.

This chain connects TRBV5-1 to TRBJ2-6, with D unclear. The V and J ends lost 7 bases and 4 bases respectively, with 18 bases between them. Germline CDR1 is SGHRS and CDR2 is YFSETQ. The CDR3 has 16 amino acids. For the CDR3, the DNA is TGCGCCAGCTCCTCGGACGCTCCCGCGGGGGCCAACGTCCTGACTTTC. As protein: CASSSDAPAGANVLTF.